The 11 T cell receptor beta chains below were found in one sample sequenced in a study of blood T cell repertoires in COVID-19. Repertoires were generated with immunoSEQ multiplex PCR, while TCRdb's copy carries only in-frame clones and drops some. The sample carries 250,000 or so clones, about 80% recorded once. Sequencing was performed on PBMCs or T cells enriched from blood (not recorded which). These receptors came from a man aged 50-59 years who had recovered from COVID-19.

The rearrangement links TRBV18 to TRBJ1-1; D unclear. CDR1 KGHSH and CDR2 LQKENI come from the germline V gene. The germline V and J ends were trimmed by 1 base and 4 bases, with 4 bases remaining between them. The CDR3 extends over 12 amino acids. The CDR3 reads CASSPLATEAFF. The DNA of the CDR3 is TGTGCCAGCTCACCACTGGCCACTGAAGCTTTCTTT.

This clone was seen a few times. The DNA of the CDR3 is TGTGCCAGCATTAGGAGCTCCTATAATTCACCCCTCCACTTT. Translating it yields CASIRSSYNSPLHF. J is TRBJ1-6 and V is TRBV6-5, with unresolved D. CDR3 size: 14 residues. In germline, CDR1 is MNHEY, CDR2 SVGAGI. The V end was cut by 7 bases, the J end by 0 bases, with 7 bases between.

The chain is built from TRBV7-2 and TRBJ2-7; 10 bases agree with TRBD2. V was clipped by 4 bases and J by 5 bases; unmatched bases: 5. CDR3 size: 14 residues. In germline, CDR1 is SGHTA, CDR2 FQGNSA. CDR3 in amino acids: CASSYGTSVDEQYF. CDR3 nucleotides: TGTGCCAGCAGCTACGGGACTAGCGTAGACGAGCAGTACTTC.

This chain uses TRBV6-5 with TRBJ2-2; 10 nucleotides align to TRBD1. Trimming cost V 8 bases and J 3 bases; bases outside gene matches: 0. The CDR3 sequence is 13 residues long. Germline values: CDR1 MNHEY, CDR2 SVGAGI. As DNA, the CDR3 is TGTGCCAGCGGACAGGGGGACACCGGGGAGCTGTTTTTT. Encoded protein: CASGQGDTGELFF.

DNA of the CDR3: TGTGCCAGCAGGCGACAGGGGTCGATAGGCTACACCTTC. This codes for CASRRQGSIGYTF. V is TRBV2 and J is TRBJ1-2; 8 nucleotides agree with TRBD1. Trimming took 6 bases from V and 8 from J; bases not matched to a gene: 8. Germline V gene lookup returns CDR1 SNHLY and CDR2 FYNNEI. CDR3 length: 13 residues.

V usage is TRBV30 and J usage is TRBJ1-3; TRBD1 agrees at 10 bases. The CDR3 is 14 amino acids. CDR1 is GTSNPN, CDR2 SVGIG, per germline (reference sequence). V was clipped by 5 bases and J by 4 bases; unmatched bases: 5. CDR3 residues: CAWRDRGKGNTIYF. The CDR3, as DNA: TGTGCCTGGCGGGACAGGGGTAAAGGAAACACCATATATTTT.

The chain is built from TRBV6-4 and TRBJ2-3, with TRBD2 matching 15 bases. With V trimmed by 2 bases and J by 4 bases, 1 base remained unmatched. This CDR3 has 16 amino acids. Germline V gene data show CDR1 as MRHNA and CDR2 as SNTAGT. CDR3: CASSDGLAGGSDTQYF. The CDR3 bases are TGTGCCAGCAGTGACGGACTAGCGGGGGGGTCAGATACGCAGTATTTT.

The V call is TRBV5-1, the J call TRBJ1-6, with TRBD1 identical over 7 bases. Trimming cost V 0 bases and J 5 bases; bases outside gene matches: 2. This CDR3 comprises 15 residues. CDR1 is SGHRS, CDR2 YFSETQ, per germline. The CDR3 sequence: CASSLVGTDNSPLHF. Here the CDR3 DNA reads TGCGCCAGCAGCTTGGTAGGGACAGATAATTCACCCCTCCACTTT.

J is TRBJ2-1 and V is TRBV7-8; 9 nucleotides agree with TRBD2. V was clipped by 5 bases and J by 10 bases; unmatched bases: 12. The CDR3 runs 15 residues. Germline V gene data show CDR1 as SGHVS and CDR2 as FQNEAQ. The CDR3 DNA sequence: TGTGCCAGCAGCCGGCCGACGGGGGCGGGAGGGGAGCAGTTCTTC. Protein: CASSRPTGAGGEQFF. The whole variable domain, filled in from reference TRBV7-8 and TRBJ2-1, reads GAGVSQSPRYKVAKRGQDVALRCDPISGHVSLFWYQQALGQGPEFLTYFQNEAQLDKSGLPSDRFFAERPEGSVSTLKIQRTQQEDSAVYLCASSRPTGAGGEQFFGPGTRLTVL.

The chain has TRBV28 and TRBJ2-7; TRBD2 matches at 10 bases. This CDR3 region has 15 residues. The ends lost 6 bases at V and 3 bases at J; junction bases unmatched: 8. Germline loops: CDR1 MDHEN, CDR2 SYDVKM. CDR3 coding DNA: TGTGCCAGCAGCCCCCCTAGCGGGGGAGTCTACGAGCAGTACTTC. Translating gives CASSPPSGGVYEQYF.

The V and J genes are TRBV7-2 and TRBJ2-7; TRBD2 aligns across 9 bases. Trimming removed 2 bases from V and 5 bases from J; junction bases left unmatched: 10. Germline CDR1 SGHTA, CDR2 FQGNSA. The CDR3 extends over 16 amino acids. The CDR3 DNA reads as TGTGCCAGCAGCTTAATCGGGTGGGTAGCGGGAGACGAGCAGTACTTC. It encodes CASSLIGWVAGDEQYF. Using reference TRBV7-2 and TRBJ2-7 for the parts outside the CDR3, the full variable domain is GAGVSQSPSNKVTEKGKDVELRCDPISGHTALYWYRQSLGQGLEFLIYFQGNSAPDKSGLPSDRFSAERTGGSVSTLTIQRTQQEDSAVYLCASSLIGWVAGDEQYFGPGTRLTVT.